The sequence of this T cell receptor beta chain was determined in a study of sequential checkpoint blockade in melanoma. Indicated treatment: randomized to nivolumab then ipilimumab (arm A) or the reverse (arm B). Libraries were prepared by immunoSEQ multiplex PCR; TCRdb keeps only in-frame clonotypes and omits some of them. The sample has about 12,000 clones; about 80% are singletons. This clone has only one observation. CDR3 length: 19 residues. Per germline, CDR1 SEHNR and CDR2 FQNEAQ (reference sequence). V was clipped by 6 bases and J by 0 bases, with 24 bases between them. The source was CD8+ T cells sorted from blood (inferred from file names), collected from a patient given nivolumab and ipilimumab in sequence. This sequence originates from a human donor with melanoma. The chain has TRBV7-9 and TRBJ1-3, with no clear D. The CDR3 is CASSRLTAPDTNSGNTIYF. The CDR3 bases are TGTGCCAGCAGTCGTCTTACGGCCCCAGACACCAACTCTGGAAACACCATATATTTT.